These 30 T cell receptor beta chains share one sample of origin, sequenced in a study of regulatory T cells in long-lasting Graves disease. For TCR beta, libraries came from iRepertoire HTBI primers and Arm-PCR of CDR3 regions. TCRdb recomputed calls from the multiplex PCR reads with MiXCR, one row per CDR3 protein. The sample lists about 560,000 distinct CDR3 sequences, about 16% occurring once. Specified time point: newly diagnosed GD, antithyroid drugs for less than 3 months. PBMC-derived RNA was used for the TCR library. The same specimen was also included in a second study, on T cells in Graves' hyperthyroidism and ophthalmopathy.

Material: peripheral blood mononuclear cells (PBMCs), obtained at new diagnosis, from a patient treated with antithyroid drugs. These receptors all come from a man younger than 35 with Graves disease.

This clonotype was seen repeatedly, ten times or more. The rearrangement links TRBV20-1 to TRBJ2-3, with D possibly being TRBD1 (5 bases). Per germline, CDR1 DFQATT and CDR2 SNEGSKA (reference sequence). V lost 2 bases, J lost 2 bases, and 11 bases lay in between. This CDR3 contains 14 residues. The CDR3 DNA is TGCAGTGCTAGACGTTTGGGGCCCACAGATACGCAGTATTTT. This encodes CSARRLGPTDTQYF.

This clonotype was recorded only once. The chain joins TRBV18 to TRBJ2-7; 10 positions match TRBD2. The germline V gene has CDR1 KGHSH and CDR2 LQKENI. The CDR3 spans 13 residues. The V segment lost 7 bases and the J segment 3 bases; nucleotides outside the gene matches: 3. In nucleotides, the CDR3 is TGTGCCAGCTTACAGCGGGAGGGCTACGAGCAGTACTTC. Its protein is CASLQREGYEQYF.

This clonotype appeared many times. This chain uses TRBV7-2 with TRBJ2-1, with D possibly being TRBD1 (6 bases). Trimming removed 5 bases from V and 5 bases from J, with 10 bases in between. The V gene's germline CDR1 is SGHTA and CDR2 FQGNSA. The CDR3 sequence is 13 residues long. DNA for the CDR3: TGTGCCAGCAGCCCGGGACACAACAATGAGCAGTTCTTC. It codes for CASSPGHNNEQFF.

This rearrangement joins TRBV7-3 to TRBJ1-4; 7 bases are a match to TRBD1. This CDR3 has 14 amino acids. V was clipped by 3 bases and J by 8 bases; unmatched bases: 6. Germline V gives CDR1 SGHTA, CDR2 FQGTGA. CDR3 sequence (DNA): TGTGCCAGCAGCTTGACAGGGTCAGGCGAAAAACTGTTTTTT. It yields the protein CASSLTGSGEKLFF.

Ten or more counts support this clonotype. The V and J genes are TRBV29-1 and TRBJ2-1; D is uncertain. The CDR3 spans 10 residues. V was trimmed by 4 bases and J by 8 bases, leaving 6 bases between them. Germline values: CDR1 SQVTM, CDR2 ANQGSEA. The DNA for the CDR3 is TGCAGCGTTGGTGGGGATGAGCAGTTCTTC. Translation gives CSVGGDEQFF.

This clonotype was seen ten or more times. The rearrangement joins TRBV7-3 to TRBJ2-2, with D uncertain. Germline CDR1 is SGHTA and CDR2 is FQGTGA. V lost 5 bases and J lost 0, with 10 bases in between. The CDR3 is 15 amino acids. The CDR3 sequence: CASSRGTANTGELFF. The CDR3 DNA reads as TGTGCCAGCAGCCGAGGTACCGCGAACACCGGGGAGCTGTTTTTT.

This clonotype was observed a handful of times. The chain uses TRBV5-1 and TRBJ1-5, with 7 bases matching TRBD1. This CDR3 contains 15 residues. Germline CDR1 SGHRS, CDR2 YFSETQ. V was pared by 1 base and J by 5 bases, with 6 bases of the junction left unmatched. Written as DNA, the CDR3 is TGCGCCAGCAGCTTGTCTTCAGGGGGGGATCAGCCCCAGCATTTT. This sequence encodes CASSLSSGGDQPQHF.

The CDR3 is CASGVGGFNEKLFF. The CDR3 coding sequence is TGTGCCAGCGGTGTAGGAGGATTTAATGAAAAACTGTTTTTT. The rearrangement joins TRBV27 to TRBJ1-4; D call uncertain. The CDR3 sequence is 14 residues long. Germline lookup yields CDR1 MNHEY and CDR2 SMNVEV (reference sequence). V gave up 8 bases and J gave up 4 bases, with 14 bases separating them.

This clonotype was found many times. CDR3 DNA: TGCGCCAGCAGCTTGGAGCTCGAACAGCCCCAGCATTTT. Translated, it gives CASSLELEQPQHF. The genes are TRBV5-1 and TRBJ1-5; D ambiguous. The CDR3 length is 13 residues. V lost 0 bases, J lost 7 bases, and 8 bases lay in between. Germline CDR1 and CDR2: SGHRS and YFSETQ.

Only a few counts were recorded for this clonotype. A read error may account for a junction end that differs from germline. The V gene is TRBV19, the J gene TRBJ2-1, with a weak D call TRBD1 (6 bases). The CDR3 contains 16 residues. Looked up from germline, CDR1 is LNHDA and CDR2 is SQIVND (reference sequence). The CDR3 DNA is TGTGCCGGTAGTTCGGACAGTTCATTCTCCTACAATGAGCAGTTCTTC. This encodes CAGSSDSSFSYNEQFF.

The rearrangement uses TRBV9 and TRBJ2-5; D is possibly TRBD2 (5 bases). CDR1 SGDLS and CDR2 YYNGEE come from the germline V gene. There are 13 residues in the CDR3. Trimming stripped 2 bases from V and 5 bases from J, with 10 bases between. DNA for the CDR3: TGTGCCAGCAGCGTTGGGAGTAGGGAGACCCAGTACTTC. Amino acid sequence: CASSVGSRETQYF.

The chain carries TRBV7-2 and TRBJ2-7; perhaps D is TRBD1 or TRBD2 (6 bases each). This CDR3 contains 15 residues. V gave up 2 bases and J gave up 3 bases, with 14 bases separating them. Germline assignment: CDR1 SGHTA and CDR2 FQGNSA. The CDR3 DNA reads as TGTGCCAGCAGCTTAACGTGGGGGGCCAACTACGAGCAGTACTTC. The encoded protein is CASSLTWGANYEQYF. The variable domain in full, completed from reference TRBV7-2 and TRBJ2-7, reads GAGVSQSPSNKVTEKGKDVELRCDPISGHTALYWYRQSLGQGLEFLIYFQGNSAPDKSGLPSDRFSAERTGGSVSTLTIQRTQQEDSAVYLCASSLTWGANYEQYFGPGTRLTVT.

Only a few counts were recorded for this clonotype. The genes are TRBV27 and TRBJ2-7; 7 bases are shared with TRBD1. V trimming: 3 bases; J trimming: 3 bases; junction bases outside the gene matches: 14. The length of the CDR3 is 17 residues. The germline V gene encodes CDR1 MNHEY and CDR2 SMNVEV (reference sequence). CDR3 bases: TGTGCCAGCAGTTTTGGGCTTCCCGGGACAGATTTCTACGAGCAGTACTTC. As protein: CASSFGLPGTDFYEQYF.

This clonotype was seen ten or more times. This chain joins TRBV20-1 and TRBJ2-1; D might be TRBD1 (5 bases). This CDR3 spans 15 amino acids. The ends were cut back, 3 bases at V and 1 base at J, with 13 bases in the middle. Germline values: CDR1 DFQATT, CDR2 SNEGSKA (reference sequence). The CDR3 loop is CSASSQGESYNEQFF. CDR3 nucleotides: TGCAGTGCTAGTTCGCAGGGTGAATCCTACAATGAGCAGTTCTTC.

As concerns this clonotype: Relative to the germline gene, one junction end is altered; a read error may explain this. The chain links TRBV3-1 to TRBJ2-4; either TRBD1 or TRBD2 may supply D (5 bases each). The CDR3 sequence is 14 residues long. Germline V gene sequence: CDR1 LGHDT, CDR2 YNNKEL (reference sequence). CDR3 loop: CASRHALGTNIQYF. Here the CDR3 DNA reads TGTGCCAGCCGCCACGCCCTCGGGACAAACATTCAGTACTTC.

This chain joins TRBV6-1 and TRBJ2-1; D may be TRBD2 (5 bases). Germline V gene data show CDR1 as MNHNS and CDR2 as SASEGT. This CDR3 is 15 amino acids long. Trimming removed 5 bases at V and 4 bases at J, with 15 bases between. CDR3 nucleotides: TGTGCCAGCAGTAAACGCGAGGGTCGGTACAATGAGCAGTTCTTC. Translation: CASSKREGRYNEQFF.

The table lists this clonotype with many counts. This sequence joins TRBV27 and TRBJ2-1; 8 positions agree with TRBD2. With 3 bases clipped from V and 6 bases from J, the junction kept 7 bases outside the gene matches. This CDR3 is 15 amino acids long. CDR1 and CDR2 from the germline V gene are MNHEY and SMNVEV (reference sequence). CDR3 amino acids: CASSFGTSLGNEQFF. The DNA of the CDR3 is TGTGCCAGCAGTTTCGGGACTAGTCTAGGCAATGAGCAGTTCTTC.

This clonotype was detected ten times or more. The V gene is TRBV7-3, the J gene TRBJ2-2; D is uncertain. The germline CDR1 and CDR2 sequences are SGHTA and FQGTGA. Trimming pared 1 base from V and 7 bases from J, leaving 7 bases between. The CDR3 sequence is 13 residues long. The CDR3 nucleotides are TGTGCCAGCAGCTTAATGGCGGACGGGGAGCTGTTTTTT. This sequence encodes CASSLMADGELFF. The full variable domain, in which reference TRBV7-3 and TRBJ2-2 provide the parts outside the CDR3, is GAGVSQTPSNKVTEKGKYVELRCDPISGHTALYWYRQSLGQGPEFLIYFQGTGAADDSGLPNDRFFAVRPEGSVSTLKIQRTERGDSAVYLCASSLMADGELFFGEGSRLTVL.

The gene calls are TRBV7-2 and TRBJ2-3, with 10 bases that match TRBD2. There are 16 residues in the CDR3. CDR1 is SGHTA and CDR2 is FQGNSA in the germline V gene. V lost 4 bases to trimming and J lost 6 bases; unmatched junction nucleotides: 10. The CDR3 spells CASSSFQAGGLDTQYF. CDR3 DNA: TGTGCCAGCAGCTCATTCCAAGCGGGAGGGCTGGATACGCAGTATTTT.

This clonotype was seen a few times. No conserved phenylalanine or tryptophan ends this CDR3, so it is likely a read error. The CDR3 is CAWRKRGGTEAFS. DNA for the CDR3: TGTGCCTGGAGGAAGAGGGGAGGGACTGAAGCTTTCTCT. The chain has TRBV30 and TRBJ1-1, with D possibly matching TRBD1 (5 bases). The V gene's germline CDR1 is GTSNPN and CDR2 SVGIG (reference sequence). The CDR3 contains 13 residues. The ends were cut back, 3 bases at V and 5 bases at J, with 13 bases in the middle.

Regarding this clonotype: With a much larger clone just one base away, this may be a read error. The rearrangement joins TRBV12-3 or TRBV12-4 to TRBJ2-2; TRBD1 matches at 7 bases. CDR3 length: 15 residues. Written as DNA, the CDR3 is TGTGCCAGCAGAAACGGACAGGTTGGAACCGGGGAGCTGCTTTTT. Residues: CASRNGQVGTGELLF.

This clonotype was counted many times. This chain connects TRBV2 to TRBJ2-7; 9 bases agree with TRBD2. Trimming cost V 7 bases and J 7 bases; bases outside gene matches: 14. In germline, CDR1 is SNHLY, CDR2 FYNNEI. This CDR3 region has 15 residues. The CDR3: CASNPGGRAHWEQYF. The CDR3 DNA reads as TGTGCCAGCAATCCTGGCGGGAGGGCCCACTGGGAGCAGTACTTC. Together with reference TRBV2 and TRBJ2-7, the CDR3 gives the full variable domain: EPEVTQTPSHQVTQMGQEVILRCVPISNHLYFYWYRQILGQKVEFLVSFYNNEISEKSEIFDDQFSVERPDGSNFTLKIRSTKLEDSAMYFCASNPGGRAHWEQYFGPGTRLTVT.

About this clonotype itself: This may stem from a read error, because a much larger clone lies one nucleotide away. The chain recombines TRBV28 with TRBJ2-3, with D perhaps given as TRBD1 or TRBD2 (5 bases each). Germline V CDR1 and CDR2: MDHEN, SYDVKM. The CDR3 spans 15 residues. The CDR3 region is CAGSFGARSTDTQYF. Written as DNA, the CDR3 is TGTGCCGGCAGTTTCGGGGCTCGGAGCACAGATACGCAGTATTTT.

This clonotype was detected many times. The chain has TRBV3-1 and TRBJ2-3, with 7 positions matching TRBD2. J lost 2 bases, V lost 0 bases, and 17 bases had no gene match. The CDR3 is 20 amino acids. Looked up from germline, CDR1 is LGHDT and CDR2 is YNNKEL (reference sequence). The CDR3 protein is CASSQDRATLLATDTDTQYF. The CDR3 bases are TGTGCCAGCAGCCAAGATCGGGCCACACTACTAGCGACAGACACAGATACGCAGTATTTT.

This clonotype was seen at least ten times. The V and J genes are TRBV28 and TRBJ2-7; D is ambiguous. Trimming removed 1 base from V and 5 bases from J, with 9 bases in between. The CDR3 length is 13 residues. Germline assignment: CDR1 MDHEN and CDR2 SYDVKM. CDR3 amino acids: CASSLFGQHEQYF. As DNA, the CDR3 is TGTGCCAGCAGTTTATTCGGGCAGCACGAGCAGTACTTC. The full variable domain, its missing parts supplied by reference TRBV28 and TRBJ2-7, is DVKVTQSSRYLVKRTGEKVFLECVQDMDHENMFWYRQDPGLGLRLIYFSYDVKMKEKGDIPEGYSVSREKKERFSLILESASTNQTSMYLCASSLFGQHEQYFGPGTRLTVT.

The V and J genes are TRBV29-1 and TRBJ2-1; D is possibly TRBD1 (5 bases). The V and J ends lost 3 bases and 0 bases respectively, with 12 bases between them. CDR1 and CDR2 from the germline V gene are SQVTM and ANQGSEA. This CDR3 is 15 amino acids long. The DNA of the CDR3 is TGCAGCGTTGAGAGTGGGCAGGGCTCCTACAATGAGCAGTTCTTC. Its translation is CSVESGQGSYNEQFF.

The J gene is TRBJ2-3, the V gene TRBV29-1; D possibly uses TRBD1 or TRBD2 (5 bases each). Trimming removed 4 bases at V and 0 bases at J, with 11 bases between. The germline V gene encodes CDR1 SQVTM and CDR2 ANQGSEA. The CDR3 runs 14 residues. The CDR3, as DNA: TGCAGCGTTGTGAGGGGAACTAGCACAGATACGCAGTATTTT. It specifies CSVVRGTSTDTQYF.

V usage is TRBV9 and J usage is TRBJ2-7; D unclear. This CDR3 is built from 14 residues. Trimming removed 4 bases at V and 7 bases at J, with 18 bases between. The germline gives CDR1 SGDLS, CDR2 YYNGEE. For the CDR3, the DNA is TGTGCCAGCAGCCCCCGGCTTGGAGCACGGGAGCAGTACTTC. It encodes CASSPRLGAREQYF.

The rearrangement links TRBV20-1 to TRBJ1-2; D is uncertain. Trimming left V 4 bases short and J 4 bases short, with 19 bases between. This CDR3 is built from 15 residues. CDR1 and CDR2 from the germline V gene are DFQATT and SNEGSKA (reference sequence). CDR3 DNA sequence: TGCAGTGCTACGCGTCATTCGAACCCCTTCTATGGCTACACCTTC. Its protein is CSATRHSNPFYGYTF.

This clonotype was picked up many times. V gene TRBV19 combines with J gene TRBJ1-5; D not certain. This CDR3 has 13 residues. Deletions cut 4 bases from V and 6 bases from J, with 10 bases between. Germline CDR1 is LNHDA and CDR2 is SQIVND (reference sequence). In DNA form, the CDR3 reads TGTGCCAGTAGTAGATCAAGGACTCAGCCCCAGCATTTT. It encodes CASSRSRTQPQHF. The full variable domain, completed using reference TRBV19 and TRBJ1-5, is DGGITQSPKYLFRKEGQNVTLSCEQNLNHDAMYWYRQDPGQGLRLIYYSQIVNDFQKGDIAEGYSVSREKKESFPLTVTSAQKNPTAFYLCASSRSRTQPQHFGDGTRLSIL.